These T cell receptor beta chains were read from a single sample in a study of blood T cell repertoires in COVID-19. Sequencing was performed with immunoSEQ multiplex PCR; in TCRdb, only in-frame clones are kept and a portion is missing. The sample lists 650,000 to 800,000 clones, around 89% occurring once. Material for sequencing was peripheral blood. The receptors originated from a woman between 18 and 29 years old with acute or convalescent COVID-19. Both conserved end residues are part of each CDR3. A D gene is named only where the DNA matches it firmly. Clone size, where shown, is once, few, many, or a class for clones that have expanded.

J gene | V gene | D gene | clone size | CDR3 DNA | CDR3 protein
TRBJ1-2 | TRBV30 | - | once | TGTGCCTGGAACCCCGGGGCTAACTATGGCTACACCTTC | CAWNPGANYGYTF
TRBJ2-3 | TRBV2 | TRBD2 | - | TGTGCCAGCAGCCTTGGGACTACCTACACAGATACGCAGTATTTT | CASSLGTTYTDTQYF
TRBJ1-3 | TRBV18 | - | - | TGTGCCAGCTCATCCAGGGTGGCAAACACCATATATTTT | CASSSRVANTIYF
TRBJ2-1 | TRBV15 | - | - | TGTGCCACCAGCAGAGATCTGGCAGGGTCAACCTACAATGAGCAGTTCTTC | CATSRDLAGSTYNEQFF
TRBJ2-7 | TRBV7-9 | TRBD2 | - | TGTGCCAGCAGCTTAGGGACTAGCGGATCTTACGAGCAGTACTTC | CASSLGTSGSYEQYF
TRBJ2-7 | TRBV4-1 | - | once | TGCGCCAGCAGCCATCTGGAGGGGGCTATACACGAGCAGTACTTC | CASSHLEGAIHEQYF
TRBJ1-2 | TRBV9 | - | - | TGTGCCAGCAGCGTTGGGGAGGCAGTCTATGGCTACACCTTC | CASSVGEAVYGYTF
TRBJ2-5 | TRBV27 | TRBD2 | - | TGTGCCAGCAGTCCTTCGAAGGGACTAGTCGGAGAGACCCAGTACTTC | CASSPSKGLVGETQYF
TRBJ1-3 | TRBV7-2 | - | - | TGTGCCAGCAGTTATCGCGCGGAAAACACCATATATTTT | CASSYRAENTIYF
TRBJ1-3 | TRBV2 | - | - | TGTGCCAGCAGGCGGGAAAGGGGAGGTGGAAACACCATATATTTT | CASRRERGGGNTIYF
TRBJ1-4 | TRBV6-5 | - | - | TGTGCCAGCAGCAGCACGGGGTCAAATGAAAAACTGTTTTTT | CASSSTGSNEKLFF